These 16 T cell receptor beta chains were sequenced from one sample in a study of T cells in Graves' hyperthyroidism and ophthalmopathy. Amplified TCR beta CDR3 regions came from RNA transcripts. First-round RT-PCR with HTBI primers amplified the TCR CDR3 region. TCRdb processed the multiplex PCR reads anew with MiXCR; each CDR3 protein has one entry. The table has approximately 610,000 distinct CDR3 sequences, 16% seen once; the top ten hold about 20%. What was sequenced was blood. The receptor set was obtained from a woman aged 18-30 years with Graves' hyperthyroidism.

This clonotype was recorded a few times. The chain links TRBV3-1 to TRBJ2-3; 9 bases line up with TRBD2. V shed 4 bases and J 4 bases; nucleotides not matched to a gene: 9. The CDR3 is 16 residues long. CDR1 and CDR2 (germline): LGHDT, YNNKEL (reference sequence). The CDR3 DNA is TGTGCCAGCAGCCTACGGATAGCGGGAGCGGCAGATACGCAGTATTTT. This gives the protein CASSLRIAGAADTQYF.

In this sample, this clonotype turned up a few times. This chain links TRBV5-1 with TRBJ2-2; no clear D gene. The CDR3 has 17 amino acids. Germline CDR1 reads SGHRS; CDR2 reads YFSETQ. Trimming stripped 3 bases from V and 6 bases from J, with 21 bases between. This CDR3 reads CASSSPTRVRGSGELFF. For the CDR3, the DNA is TGCGCCAGCAGCTCCCCCACAAGGGTTCGTGGTTCCGGGGAGCTGTTTTTT.

This clonotype has a count of ten or more. V is TRBV2 and J is TRBJ2-7; D call uncertain. The V end was cut by 5 bases, the J end by 5 bases, with 13 bases between. CDR3 length: 13 residues. Germline V lookup: CDR1 SNHLY, CDR2 FYNNEI. CDR3 sequence: CASSFLDGHEQYF. CDR3 sequence (DNA): TGTGCCAGCAGTTTCCTTGATGGGCACGAGCAGTACTTC.

There are many counts of this clonotype. The chain joins TRBV12-3 or TRBV12-4 to TRBJ2-7; no definite D call. With 6 bases removed from V and 2 bases from J, the gap between germline ends came to 8 bases. The CDR3 consists of 12 residues. Written as DNA, the CDR3 is TGTGCCAGCAGGGTGGATGCCTACGAGCAGTACTTC. Protein: CASRVDAYEQYF.

The V gene is TRBV6-1, the J gene TRBJ2-7, with a possible D match to TRBD1 (5 bases). V was cut by 6 bases and J by 1 base, with 13 bases left in between. CDR3 length: 14 amino acids. Germline-derived CDR1 and CDR2 are MNHNS and SASEGT. The CDR3 spells CASRVWGRSYEQYF. DNA of the CDR3: TGTGCCAGCAGGGTGTGGGGCCGATCCTACGAGCAGTACTTC.

About this clonotype itself: The junction departs from the called germline gene at one end, perhaps through a read error. This chain connects TRBV20-1 to TRBJ2-7, with TRBD2 matching over 9 bases. The CDR3 loop spans 14 amino acids. In germline, CDR1 is DFQATT, CDR2 SNEGSKA (reference sequence). DNA for the CDR3: TGCAGTGCTAGCCGTAGCGGGGGCCCCTACGAGCGGTACTTC. Its protein product is CSASRSGGPYERYF.

This clonotype was recorded a few times. The genes are TRBV5-1 and TRBJ2-7, with D tentatively TRBD2 (5 bases). In germline, CDR1 is SGHRS, CDR2 YFSETQ. The CDR3 is 16 amino acids. V lost 4 bases and J lost 0, with 17 bases in between. CDR3 nucleotide sequence: TGCGCCAGCAGCCCACTAGGACTCCAGAGCTCCTACGAGCAGTACTTC. Its protein is CASSPLGLQSSYEQYF.

This chain joins TRBV25-1 and TRBJ2-1, with 12 bases identical to TRBD2. CDR1 and CDR2 (germline): MGHDK, SYGVNS. With V trimmed by 4 bases and J by 4 bases, 5 bases remained unmatched. The CDR3 totals 16 residues. CDR3 sequence reads: CASSVTSGGPYNEQFF. In DNA, the CDR3 is TGTGCCAGCAGTGTAACTAGCGGGGGGCCATACAATGAGCAGTTCTTC.

Worth noting for this clonotype: A read error is possible here, since a much larger clone lies one base away. The chain couples TRBV6-1 to TRBJ2-5, with D possibly being TRBD2 (5 bases). Germline loops: CDR1 MNHNS, CDR2 SASEGT. The CDR3 consists of 11 residues. V shed 7 bases and J shed 4 bases, with 7 bases lying between them. The CDR3 nucleotides are TGTGCCAGCACCAGCGGAGAGACCCAGTACTTC. It is translated as CASTSGETQYF.

This clonotype was detected many times. The rearrangement links TRBV18 to TRBJ2-7; 7 bases map to TRBD1. CDR3 length: 16 amino acids. CDR1 and CDR2 from the germline V gene are KGHSH and LQKENI. The trim removed 3 bases at V and 3 bases at J, leaving 11 bases unmatched. The CDR3, as DNA: TGTGCCAGCTCACCGGCAATTGTAGGGGGCGGCTACGAGCAGTACTTC. Amino acids: CASSPAIVGGGYEQYF.

This clonotype was recorded many times. The chain recombines TRBV5-5 with TRBJ2-1, with TRBD2 matching over 7 bases. There are 16 residues in the CDR3. CDR1 SGHKS and CDR2 YYEKEE come from the germline V gene (reference sequence). V lost 1 base and J lost 9; bases outside the gene matches: 13. The CDR3 DNA reads TGTGCCAGCAGCTTGACTGGGAGCGGGATGGTTGGTGAGCAGTTCTTC. This gives the protein CASSLTGSGMVGEQFF.

This clonotype was seen a handful of times. The chain couples TRBV20-1 to TRBJ2-7, with D possibly TRBD2 on 6 matching bases. V was shortened by 3 bases and J by 2 bases, with 11 bases between the two germline ends. Germline-derived CDR1 and CDR2 are DFQATT and SNEGSKA (reference sequence). This CDR3 comprises 13 residues. The CDR3 nucleotides are TGCAGTGCTAGTGGGACTTTAACCTACGAGCAGTACTTC. Translation gives CSASGTLTYEQYF.

This clonotype occurred a few times. V usage is TRBV5-1 and J usage is TRBJ1-3, with D unclear. V shed 0 bases and J shed 3 bases, with 13 bases lying between them. The CDR3 is made up of 16 amino acids. Germline V gene data show CDR1 as SGHRS and CDR2 as YFSETQ. CDR3 protein: CASSLGQQRIGNTIYF. Written as DNA, the CDR3 is TGCGCCAGCAGCTTGGGCCAACAAAGAATTGGAAACACCATATATTTT.

The sample holds a few counts of this clonotype. J is TRBJ1-5 and V is TRBV24-1; 8 nucleotides align to TRBD1. Trimming took 12 bases from V and 0 from J; bases not matched to a gene: 9. This CDR3 is 15 amino acids long. Germline CDR1 is KGHDR and CDR2 is SFDVKD. The DNA of the CDR3 is TGTGCCCAGACCCGACAGGGGAATAGCAATCAGCCCCAGCATTTT. Protein: CAQTRQGNSNQPQHF.

V gene TRBV12-3 or TRBV12-4 combines with J gene TRBJ2-3, with D unclear. Trimming removed 9 bases from V and 4 bases from J, with 14 bases in between. The CDR3 runs 13 residues. CDR3 amino acids: CASRKAVADTQYF. The CDR3 DNA sequence: TGTGCCAGTCGAAAAGCAGTGGCAGATACGCAGTATTTT.

This clonotype has a count of ten or more. J is TRBJ1-1 and V is TRBV28; 8 bases match TRBD1. J gave up 1 base and V 6 bases, and 4 bases lay outside the gene matches. The CDR3 covers 14 residues. The germline V gene has CDR1 MDHEN and CDR2 SYDVKM. CDR3 amino acids: CASRPDRENTEAFF. The CDR3 bases are TGTGCCAGCAGGCCGGACAGGGAGAACACTGAAGCTTTCTTT.